These 5 T cell receptor beta chains originate from one sample sequenced in a study of blood T cell repertoires in COVID-19. Sequencing used immunoSEQ multiplex PCR; TCRdb keeps in-frame clones, though not all of them. There are 290,000 or so clones in the sample; around 85% occur only once, and roughly 4.6% lies in the top ten. Sequencing input: peripheral blood. The receptor source for this set is a man aged 45-65 years with active or convalescent COVID-19.

This clone was found a few times. This chain joins TRBV7-9 and TRBJ2-2; TRBD2 matches 11 bases. Germline values: CDR1 SEHNR, CDR2 FQNEAQ (reference sequence). V lost 5 bases to trimming and J lost 5 bases; unmatched junction nucleotides: 4. This CDR3 spans 15 amino acids. The chain's CDR3 is CASSPRLAGTGELFF. In nucleotides, the CDR3 is TGTGCCAGCAGCCCCCGACTAGCGGGAACCGGGGAGCTGTTTTTT.

J is TRBJ2-7 and V is TRBV10-3; perhaps TRBD1 as D (6 bases). V gave up 4 bases and J gave up 0 bases, with 7 bases separating them. Germline V CDR1 and CDR2: ENHRY, SYGVKD. The CDR3 loop spans 13 amino acids. In nucleotides, the CDR3 is TGTGCCATCAGTGGGACAGCCTCCTACGAGCAGTACTTC. Encoded protein: CAISGTASYEQYF.

This sequence joins TRBV7-9 and TRBJ2-1; 9 bases agree with TRBD1. The J segment lost 6 bases and the V segment lost 2 bases, leaving 5 bases of the junction unmatched. The CDR3 contains 15 residues. The germline V gene encodes CDR1 SEHNR and CDR2 FQNEAQ (reference sequence). The CDR3 protein is CASSLMTGGSNEQFF. CDR3 nucleotides: TGTGCCAGCAGCTTAATGACAGGGGGATCCAATGAGCAGTTCTTC.

This chain joins TRBV4-1 and TRBJ2-7; 8 bases are shared with TRBD2. The CDR3 extends over 14 amino acids. The trim removed 4 bases at V and 4 bases at J, leaving 6 bases unmatched. Per germline, CDR1 MGHRA and CDR2 YSYEKL. Here the CDR3 DNA reads TGCGCCAGCAGCCTCAAGCGGGAGTCGTACGAGCAGTACTTC. Translation: CASSLKRESYEQYF.

This sequence joins TRBV10-1 and TRBJ2-1, with D possibly being TRBD2 (6 bases). Germline V gene sequence: CDR1 WNHNN, CDR2 SYGVQD (reference sequence). Trimming left V 4 bases short and J 2 bases short, with 15 bases between. The CDR3 length is 16 residues. The CDR3, as DNA: TGCGCCAGCAGTGGGTCGGGAGCCCGAGCCTACAATGAGCAGTTCTTC. Protein sequence: CASSGSGARAYNEQFF.